This TCR beta chain appears in the sequencing data of a study of technical replicates of blood from four donors. V was trimmed by 7 bases and J by 6 bases, leaving 13 bases between them. Germline V CDR1 and CDR2: SNHLY, FYNNEI. The CDR3 runs 12 residues. Clones were read by immunoSEQ multiplex PCR, and TCRdb kept only the in-frame ones, dropping some. Among approximately 73,000 clones, 93% were seen once, and the ten largest hold over 0.2%. The receptor comes from a human donor in good health. The rearrangement joins TRBV2 to TRBJ2-7; D remains unclear. Sequencing was carried out using T cells isolated from PBMCs. CDR3 nucleotide sequence: TGTGCCAGCATCAGGAATATTGGCGAGCAGTACTTC. It codes for CASIRNIGEQYF.